These 28 T cell receptor beta chains were sequenced from one sample in a study of T cell clones after liver transplantation. Only in-frame clones appear in the TCRdb table, and some are missing; sequencing was by immunoSEQ multiplex PCR. The top ten clones hold around 0.83% of a sample with about 120,000 clones, about nine tenths of them seen once. Source: CD4+ T cells from blood, taken 12 months after liver transplant. The receptors were sampled from a human patient who received a liver transplant. The graft donor may have contributed some T cells.

With regard to this clone: The same CDR3 arises from other DNA sequences in this sample as well. The V gene is TRBV7-8, the J gene TRBJ1-1; D is undetermined. Germline CDR1 is SGHVS and CDR2 is FQNEAQ. There are 13 residues in the CDR3. Trimming took off 0 bases at V and 7 bases at J, with 9 bases between the two ends. In DNA, the CDR3 is TGTGCCAGCAGCTTAGCGGGAGGCAGTGAAGCTTTCTTT. It codes for CASSLAGGSEAFF. Supplemented by reference TRBV7-8 and TRBJ1-1, the full variable domain reads GAGVSQSPRYKVAKRGQDVALRCDPISGHVSLFWYQQALGQGPEFLTYFQNEAQLDKSGLPSDRFFAERPEGSVSTLKIQRTQQEDSAVYLCASSLAGGSEAFFGQGTRLTVV.

J is TRBJ2-6 and V is TRBV7-2; 8 positions match TRBD2. The CDR3 consists of 16 residues. Germline V CDR1 and CDR2: SGHTA, FQGNSA. Germline trimming cut 7 bases from V and 1 base from J; bases unmatched to any gene: 6. The CDR3 sequence is CASTAGRGSGANVLTF. The DNA of the CDR3 is TGTGCCAGCACGGCCGGGAGGGGATCTGGGGCCAACGTCCTGACTTTC. Full variable domain (remainder filled in from reference TRBV7-2 and TRBJ2-6): GAGVSQSPSNKVTEKGKDVELRCDPISGHTALYWYRQSLGQGLEFLIYFQGNSAPDKSGLPSDRFSAERTGGSVSTLTIQRTQQEDSAVYLCASTAGRGSGANVLTFGAGSRLTVL.

J is TRBJ2-7 and V is TRBV19, with a weak D call TRBD2 (5 bases). Trimming shortened V by 5 bases and J by 4 bases, and 18 bases separated the two germline ends. The CDR3 is 15 residues long. CDR1 is LNHDA and CDR2 is SQIVND in the germline V gene (reference sequence). The CDR3 reads CASSVIGGDGYEQYF. The CDR3 bases are TGTGCCAGTAGTGTTATAGGAGGAGATGGTTACGAGCAGTACTTC.

This sequence joins TRBV5-1 and TRBJ2-1, with D possibly being TRBD1 (5 bases). Per the germline V gene, CDR1 is SGHRS and CDR2 is YFSETQ. The CDR3 spans 15 residues. The ends were cut back, 0 bases at V and 4 bases at J, with 11 bases in the middle. CDR3 amino acids: CASSLAFSGYNEQFF. CDR3 in DNA: TGCGCCAGCAGCTTGGCCTTTTCAGGGTACAATGAGCAGTTCTTC.

This sequence joins TRBV23-1 and TRBJ1-5, with D perhaps TRBD1 (5 bases). TRBV23-1 has ORF status, its function being uncertain. The CDR3 extends over 12 amino acids. V dropped 6 bases and J dropped 7 bases, with 10 bases sitting between them. The CDR3 sequence: CASSIQAQPQHF. The CDR3 DNA reads TGCGCCAGCAGCATACAGGCCCAGCCCCAGCATTTT.

The CDR3 DNA follows: TGCGCCAGCAGCCGCTCGCAAGCGGCCGCTGAAGATACGCAGTATTTT. This codes for CASSRSQAAAEDTQYF. The chain uses TRBV4-1 and TRBJ2-3; a possible D gene is TRBD2 (5 bases). CDR3 length: 16 amino acids. CDR1 and CDR2 (germline): MGHRA, YSYEKL. Between the trimmed V and J ends, which lost 4 bases and 5 bases, there was a span of 19 bases.

This clone was seen once. V is TRBV6-1 and J is TRBJ1-1; D remains ambiguous. The germline V gene encodes CDR1 MNHNS and CDR2 SASEGT. The germline V and J ends were trimmed by 5 bases and 0 bases, with 7 bases remaining between them. The CDR3 length is 13 residues. CDR3 loop: CASSSSMNTEAFF. CDR3 in DNA: TGTGCCAGCAGTTCTAGCATGAACACTGAAGCTTTCTTT.

J is TRBJ2-2 and V is TRBV7-6; D unclear. Deletions cut 2 bases from V and 7 bases from J, with 8 bases between. Germline CDR1 SGHVS, CDR2 FNYEAQ. This CDR3 is 13 amino acids long. CDR3 bases: TGTGCCAGCAGCTTACGGGCAGGCGGGGAGCTGTTTTTT. Translating it yields CASSLRAGGELFF.

This sequence joins TRBV5-1 and TRBJ1-4, with 7 bases fitting TRBD1. Trimming took 4 bases from V and 8 from J; bases not matched to a gene: 11. There are 15 residues in the CDR3. Per the germline V gene, CDR1 is SGHRS and CDR2 is YFSETQ. CDR3 in DNA: TGCGCCAGCAGCGCCACAGGGGCGACCGGGGAAAAACTGTTTTTT. Translated: CASSATGATGEKLFF.

The chain couples TRBV29-1 to TRBJ2-7, with 11 bases aligning to TRBD2. CDR1 and CDR2 from the germline V gene are SQVTM and ANQGSEA. The CDR3 extends over 13 amino acids. V was pared by 7 bases and J by 3 bases, with 5 bases of the junction left unmatched. CDR3 region: CSAGTSGYYEQYF. CDR3 DNA sequence: TGCAGCGCTGGGACTAGCGGCTACTACGAGCAGTACTTC.

The chain couples TRBV7-3 to TRBJ2-1; D remains unclear. The CDR3 spans 13 residues. With 0 bases removed from V and 5 bases from J, the gap between germline ends came to 5 bases. Per the germline V gene, CDR1 is SGHTA and CDR2 is FQGTGA. The CDR3 DNA reads as TGTGCCAGCAGCTTAACAGGGAACAATGAGCAGTTCTTC. This encodes CASSLTGNNEQFF.

V and J are TRBV2 and TRBJ2-1; D is possibly TRBD2 (6 bases). Trimming took 7 bases from V and 8 from J, leaving 18 bases between them. The CDR3 consists of 14 residues. CDR1 and CDR2 (germline): SNHLY, FYNNEI. CDR3 in amino acids: CASTRDSQGHEQFF. CDR3 in DNA: TGTGCCAGCACCCGGGACTCCCAGGGTCATGAGCAGTTCTTC.

The genes are TRBV5-1 and TRBJ2-6, with D perhaps TRBD1 (5 bases). CDR1 and CDR2 from the germline V gene are SGHRS and YFSETQ. With 1 base removed from V and 0 bases from J, the gap between germline ends came to 17 bases. CDR3 length: 19 residues. In nucleotides, the CDR3 is TGCGCCAGCAGCTTGAGGCCCGCAGGGCTAATCTCTGGGGCCAACGTCCTGACTTTC. It codes for CASSLRPAGLISGANVLTF.

Concerning this clone itself: A read error may produce the germline difference seen at one junction end. The V gene is TRBV25-1, the J gene TRBJ1-2; D remains ambiguous. CDR1 MGHDK and CDR2 SYGVNS come from the germline V gene. The CDR3 is 15 residues long. CDR3: CASSENGPLSYRYTF. The CDR3 nucleotides read TGTGCCAGCAGTGAGAATGGTCCCCTGTCCTATCGCTACACCTTC.

J is TRBJ2-3 and V is TRBV27; no clear D gene. Trimming took off 0 bases at V and 2 bases at J, with 9 bases between the two ends. Germline V gives CDR1 MNHEY, CDR2 SMNVEV (reference sequence). This CDR3 is 15 amino acids long. This chain's CDR3 is CASSLSEQPTDTQYF. The CDR3 region has the DNA TGTGCCAGCAGTTTATCGGAGCAGCCCACAGATACGCAGTATTTT.

The chain's CDR3 is CATGMGQASGETQYF. CDR3 nucleotide sequence: TGTGCCACCGGGATGGGACAGGCATCCGGGGAGACCCAGTACTTC. The J gene is TRBJ2-5, the V gene TRBV15; 8 nucleotides agree with TRBD1. This CDR3 contains 15 residues. V trimming: 8 bases; J trimming: 5 bases; junction bases outside the gene matches: 13. The germline CDR1 and CDR2 sequences are LNHNV and YYDKDF (reference sequence).

The chain joins TRBV4-3 to TRBJ2-1; 8 nucleotides align to TRBD2. The CDR3 covers 15 residues. The V gene end was trimmed by 1 base and the J gene end by 5 bases; junction bases not matched to a gene: 4. Germline V gene data show CDR1 as LGHNA and CDR2 as YSLEER. The CDR3 DNA is TGCGCCAGCAGCCAAGCAGCGGGAGATCACAATGAGCAGTTCTTC. The encoded protein is CASSQAAGDHNEQFF.

The rearrangement uses TRBV7-2 and TRBJ1-3; 12 nucleotides align to TRBD1. With V trimmed by 0 bases and J by 5 bases, 17 bases remained unmatched. Germline V gene lookup returns CDR1 SGHTA and CDR2 FQGNSA. CDR3 length equals 21 residues. CDR3 DNA: TGTGCCAGCAGCTTAGCGCCGGTAGGGACAGGGGGCACTCTGGCCCGAAACACCATATATTTT. Its protein is CASSLAPVGTGGTLARNTIYF.

The CDR3 sequence: CASSVGADITYEQYF. CDR3 bases: TGTGCCAGCAGCGTCGGGGCGGACATTACCTACGAGCAGTACTTC. V gene TRBV9 combines with J gene TRBJ2-7, with D perhaps being TRBD1 or TRBD2 (5 bases each). The CDR3 has 15 residues. The germline V gene has CDR1 SGDLS and CDR2 YYNGEE. Trimming took off 2 bases at V and 2 bases at J, with 14 bases between the two ends. Full variable domain (remainder filled in from reference TRBV9 and TRBJ2-7): DSGVTQTPKHLITATGQRVTLRCSPRSGDLSVYWYQQSLDQGLQFLIQYYNGEERAKGNILERFSAQQFPDLHSELNLSSLELGDSALYFCASSVGADITYEQYFGPGTRLTVT.

The rearrangement links TRBV10-2 to TRBJ1-1; no definite D call. The germline CDR1 and CDR2 sequences are WSHSY and SAAADI. V gave up 3 bases and J gave up 1 base, with 12 bases separating them. This CDR3 is built from 15 residues. CDR3 nucleotide sequence: TGCGCCAGCAGTGATGTTGGCGGAGAGAACACTGAAGCTTTCTTT. Residues: CASSDVGGENTEAFF.

This chain links TRBV10-3 with TRBJ1-2, with D possibly TRBD1 on 6 matching bases. V was trimmed by 2 bases and J by 7 bases, leaving 11 bases between them. The CDR3 spans 13 residues. Germline-derived CDR1 and CDR2 are ENHRY and SYGVKD. CDR3 loop: CAISEGQGIGYTF. In DNA, the CDR3 is TGTGCCATCAGTGAGGGGCAGGGGATTGGCTACACCTTC.

Details on this clone: Other nucleotide sequences in the sample specify the same CDR3. The chain has TRBV5-1 and TRBJ1-3; weak D call: TRBD1 (5 bases). Germline CDR1 is SGHRS and CDR2 is YFSETQ. Trimming pared 0 bases from V and 0 bases from J, leaving 10 bases between. CDR3 length: 16 amino acids. The CDR3 bases are TGCGCCAGCAGCTTGGGACCGGGGGGCTCTGGAAACACCATATATTTT. Residues: CASSLGPGGSGNTIYF.

The chain links TRBV5-4 to TRBJ2-2; perhaps D is TRBD1 or TRBD2 (6 bases each). This CDR3 is built from 16 residues. V shed 4 bases and J shed 5 bases, with 18 bases lying between them. In germline, CDR1 is SGHNT, CDR2 YYREEE (reference sequence). This CDR3 reads CASSLGGRSRTGELFF. CDR3 DNA sequence: TGTGCCAGCAGCCTAGGGGGGAGGTCGCGGACCGGGGAGCTGTTTTTT.

This clone has more than one count but fewer than ten. The chain is built from TRBV28 and TRBJ2-2; 7 bases line up with TRBD1. The CDR3 runs 17 residues. CDR1 is MDHEN, CDR2 SYDVKM, per germline. Losses at the gene ends were 7 bases for V and 0 bases for J; bases not matched to a gene: 11. CDR3 region: CASNLKMTGTNTGELFF. CDR3 DNA sequence: TGTGCCAGCAATCTGAAAATGACAGGGACGAACACCGGGGAGCTGTTTTTT.

J is TRBJ2-4 and V is TRBV7-2; D possibly uses TRBD1 or TRBD2 (5 bases each). The V and J ends lost 5 bases and 7 bases respectively, with 12 bases between them. This CDR3 has 13 amino acids. Germline V gene lookup returns CDR1 SGHTA and CDR2 FQGNSA. CDR3 sequence: CASSPTGLNIQYF. The CDR3 nucleotides read TGTGCCAGCAGCCCTACGGGGCTGAACATTCAGTACTTC.

CDR3 nucleotide sequence: TGCGCCAGCAGCTTGAGAGAGGGACTAAGCTCTGGGGCCAACGTCCTGACTTTC. Amino acids: CASSLREGLSSGANVLTF. The V and J genes are TRBV5-1 and TRBJ2-6; 7 nucleotides agree with TRBD2. CDR1 and CDR2 from the germline V gene are SGHRS and YFSETQ. CDR3 length equals 18 residues. V lost 1 base and J lost 0; bases outside the gene matches: 7.

This chain connects TRBV12-5 to TRBJ2-1, with TRBD1 identical over 7 bases. Germline V lookup: CDR1 LGHNT, CDR2 FRNRAP. This CDR3 is 13 amino acids long. The J segment lost 7 bases and the V segment lost 5 bases, leaving 5 bases of the junction unmatched. This chain's CDR3 is CASGPGTANEQFF. The CDR3 DNA follows: TGTGCTAGTGGTCCCGGGACAGCTAATGAGCAGTTCTTC. The full variable domain, its missing parts supplied by reference TRBV12-5 and TRBJ2-1, is DARVTQTPRHKVTEMGQEVTMRCQPILGHNTVFWYRQTMMQGLELLAYFRNRAPLDDSGMPKDRFSAEMPDATLATLKIQPSEPRDSAVYFCASGPGTANEQFFGPGTRLTVL.

The rearrangement links TRBV6-1 to TRBJ2-7, with TRBD1 matching 10 bases. The V gene end was trimmed by 5 bases and the J gene end by 2 bases; junction bases not matched to a gene: 6. The CDR3 is made up of 15 amino acids. Looked up from germline, CDR1 is MNHNS and CDR2 is SASEGT. The CDR3 nucleotides are TGTGCCAGCAGTCCGGGACAGGGGCTTCCCTACGAGCAGTACTTC. It translates to CASSPGQGLPYEQYF.